This T cell receptor (beta chain) was documented in a study of T cell responses to AZD1222 COVID-19 vaccine. Broader study findings: Spike was spanned by vaccine-associated CD4 TCRs, with dominance at 160-218 and 743-854. Breadth and depth of Spike-specific TCRs rose after two AZD1222 doses.

The table came from immunoSEQ multiplex PCR; TCRdb's copy has only in-frame clones and leaves some out. The sample shows about 84,000 clones, approximately 85% of them seen only once. Germline V gene lookup returns CDR1 MDHEN and CDR2 SYDVKM. The CDR3 covers 14 residues. Trimming cost V 2 bases and J 2 bases, with 9 bases left between them. As concerns this clone: Its antigen is unknown.

The receptor's source is an adult who received the AZD1222 COVID-19 vaccine. The J gene is TRBJ1-2, the V gene TRBV28; D not certain. Specimen: peripheral blood, collected 28 days after the second AZD1222 dose. CDR3 sequence reads: CASSLRSENYGYTF. In DNA, the CDR3 is TGTGCCAGCAGTTTACGATCAGAGAACTATGGCTACACCTTC.